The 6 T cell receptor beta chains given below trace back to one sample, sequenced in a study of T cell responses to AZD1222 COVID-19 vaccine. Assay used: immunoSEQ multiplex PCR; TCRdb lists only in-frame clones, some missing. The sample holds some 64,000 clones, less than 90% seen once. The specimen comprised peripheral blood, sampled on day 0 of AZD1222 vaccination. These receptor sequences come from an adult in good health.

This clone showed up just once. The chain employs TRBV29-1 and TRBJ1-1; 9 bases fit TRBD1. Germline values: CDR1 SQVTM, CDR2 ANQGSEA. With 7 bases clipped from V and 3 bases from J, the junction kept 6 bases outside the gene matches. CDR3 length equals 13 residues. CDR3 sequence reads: CSGTQGAHTEAFF. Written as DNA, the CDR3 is TGCAGCGGGACACAGGGGGCTCACACTGAAGCTTTCTTT.

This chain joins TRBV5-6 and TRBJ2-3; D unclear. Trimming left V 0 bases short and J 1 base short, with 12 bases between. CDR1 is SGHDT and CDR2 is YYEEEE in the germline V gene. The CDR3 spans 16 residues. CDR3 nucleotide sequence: TGTGCCAGCAGCTTGGCGTTTGTGTACGGCACAGATACGCAGTATTTT. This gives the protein CASSLAFVYGTDTQYF.

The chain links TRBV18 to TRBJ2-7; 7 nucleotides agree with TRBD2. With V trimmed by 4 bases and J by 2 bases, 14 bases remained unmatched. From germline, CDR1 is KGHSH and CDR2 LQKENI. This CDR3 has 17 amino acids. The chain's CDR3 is CASSRTSSGLDTYEQYF. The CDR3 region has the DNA TGTGCCAGCTCACGCACTTCGTCCGGACTAGACACCTACGAGCAGTACTTC. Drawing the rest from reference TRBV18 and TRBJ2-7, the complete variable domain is NAGVMQNPRHLVRRRGQEARLRCSPMKGHSHVYWYRQLPEEGLKFMVYLQKENIIDESGMPKERFSAEFPKEGPSILRIQQVVRGDSAAYFCASSRTSSGLDTYEQYFGPGTRLTVT.

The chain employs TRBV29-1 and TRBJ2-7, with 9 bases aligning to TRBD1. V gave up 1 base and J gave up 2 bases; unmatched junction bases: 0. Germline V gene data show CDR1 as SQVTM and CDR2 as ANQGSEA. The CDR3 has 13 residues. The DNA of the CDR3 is TGCAGCGTTGAAGGACAGGGGGCCTACGAGCAGTACTTC. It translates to CSVEGQGAYEQYF.

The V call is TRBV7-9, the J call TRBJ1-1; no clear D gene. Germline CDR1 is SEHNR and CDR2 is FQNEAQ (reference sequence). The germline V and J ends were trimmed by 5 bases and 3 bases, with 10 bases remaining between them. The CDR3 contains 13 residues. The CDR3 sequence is CASSGGGYTEAFF. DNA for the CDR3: TGTGCCAGCAGCGGAGGAGGATACACTGAAGCTTTCTTT.

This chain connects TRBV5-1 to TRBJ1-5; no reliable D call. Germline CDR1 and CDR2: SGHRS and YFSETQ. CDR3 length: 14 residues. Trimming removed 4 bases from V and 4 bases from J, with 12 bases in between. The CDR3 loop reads CASSLGDDNQPQHF. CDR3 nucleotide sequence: TGCGCCAGCAGCCTGGGCGACGATAATCAGCCCCAGCATTTT.